This record covers a single T cell receptor (beta chain). Its antigen remains unknown. This sample is drawn from a study of T cell responses to AZD1222 COVID-19 vaccine. Study-level points and caveats: Regions 160-218 and 743-854 held dominance among vaccine-associated CD4 TCRs, which spanned spike.

The assay was immunoSEQ multiplex PCR, and TCRdb's table has in-frame clones only and misses some. This sample yields over 60,000 clones, of which approximately 90% are seen a single time; around 4.4% belongs to the top ten. The CDR3 consists of 18 residues. Looked up from germline, CDR1 is SGHTA and CDR2 is FQGNSA. The ends were cut back, 5 bases at V and 3 bases at J, with 23 bases in the middle. The source of this sequence is an adult who received the MenACWY meningococcal vaccine as a control. The chain combines TRBV7-2 with TRBJ1-3; a weak D match, TRBD1 (5 bases). This material consisted of peripheral blood, taken 28 days after the second dose of the MenACWY control vaccine. The CDR3 reads CASSPRGGRAVGGNTIYF. The CDR3 DNA reads as TGTGCCAGCAGCCCTAGGGGTGGCAGGGCGGTTGGTGGAAACACCATATATTTT.